This T cell receptor (beta chain) was captured by sequencing in a study of blood T cell repertoires in COVID-19. Study-wide background: COVID-19 samples, acute and convalescent, were from the United States, Italy and Spain.

The data were produced by immunoSEQ multiplex PCR, yet TCRdb's version contains in-frame clones alone and is incomplete. This table holds about 140,000 clones, nearly 80% found once. In terms of age and location, participants ranged from roughly 18 to 90 years and lived in about 25 US areas. Clinical histories supplied by participants themselves formed the basis of cohort assignment. Two negative PCRs, clearance, or symptom resolution had been documented for recovered Cohort 3 donors. Trimming took off 8 bases at V and 4 bases at J, with 11 bases between the two ends. The CDR3 loop spans 12 amino acids.

The receptor was isolated from a woman in her forties or fifties who had recovered from COVID-19. The specimen sequenced was PBMCs or T cells enriched from blood (not recorded which). The chain employs TRBV12-3 or TRBV12-4 and TRBJ1-2, with D unresolved. In DNA, the CDR3 is TGTGCCAGCGGAGGAGGAACCTATGGCTACACCTTC. Its protein product is CASGGGTYGYTF.